Shown below are 12 T cell receptor beta chains from a single sample sequenced in a study of CD8 T cells in ankylosing spondylitis. TCRdb re-analysed the 5' RACE reads in MiXCR, keeping a single row per CDR3 protein. The sample holds approximately 240,000 distinct CDR3 sequences, about 10% seen once. Sequencing input: blood, either unsorted or a sorted T cell fraction (not recorded which). The source is a male donor with ankylosing spondylitis or in good health (not recorded which).

There are many counts of this clonotype. V gene TRBV3-1 combines with J gene TRBJ2-7; no firm D call. The CDR3 consists of 15 residues. V was clipped by 0 bases and J by 3 bases, with 12 bases between them. CDR1 is LGHDT, CDR2 YNNKEL, per germline (reference sequence). The CDR3 nucleotides read TGTGCCAGCAGCCAAGAAGGTTTGACACACTACGAGCAGTACTTC. Translation: CASSQEGLTHYEQYF.

This clonotype was observed many times. This chain joins TRBV29-1 and TRBJ2-5; D gene unclear. Trimming removed 3 bases at V and 1 base at J, with 12 bases between. The CDR3 is made up of 14 amino acids. Per the germline V gene, CDR1 is SQVTM and CDR2 is ANQGSEA. CDR3 bases: TGCAGCGTTGACGTTTTGGGTACCCAAGAGACCCAGTACTTC. It yields the protein CSVDVLGTQETQYF.

The sample holds many counts of this clonotype. The chain couples TRBV5-1 to TRBJ1-2; TRBD1 matches 9 bases. There are 13 residues in the CDR3. Germline-derived CDR1 and CDR2 are SGHRS and YFSETQ. V shed 2 bases and J 9 bases; nucleotides not matched to a gene: 5. CDR3 nucleotide sequence: TGCGCCAGCAGCTTCCCGGGACAGGGAAGCTACACCTTC. Translating gives CASSFPGQGSYTF.

The table lists this clonotype with many counts. The DNA of the CDR3 is TGTGCCAGCAGCCAATTCATAGTCAACACTGAAGCTTTCTTT. It translates to CASSQFIVNTEAFF. The J gene is TRBJ1-1, the V gene TRBV16, with D unclear. The germline gives CDR1 KGHSY, CDR2 FQNENV. V lost 1 base to trimming and J lost 2 bases, with 8 bases between them. This CDR3 contains 14 residues.

This clonotype has a count of ten or more. The rearrangement links TRBV5-1 to TRBJ1-1, with no clear D. The germline V gene has CDR1 SGHRS and CDR2 YFSETQ. Trimming left V 1 base short and J 5 bases short, with 15 bases between. The CDR3 runs 15 residues. The CDR3 loop reads CASSLLGPTETEAFF. The CDR3 nucleotides are TGCGCCAGCAGCTTGTTAGGCCCGACGGAAACTGAAGCTTTCTTT.

Only a few counts were recorded for this clonotype. A much more abundant neighbour one base away suggests this may be a read error. The V call is TRBV12-3 or TRBV12-4, the J call TRBJ2-3; 8 bases are shared with TRBD1. CDR3 size: 15 residues. V lost 4 bases and J lost 4; bases outside the gene matches: 7. CDR3 residues: CASSSDRALADTQYF. Written as DNA, the CDR3 is TGTGCCAGCAGTTCGGACAGGGCCCTCGCAGATACGCAGTATTTT.

This clonotype was found many times. The CDR3 region is CASSFWARANTGELFF. CDR3 DNA sequence: TGTGCCAGCAGCTTTTGGGCTAGGGCAAACACCGGGGAGCTGTTTTTT. This chain connects TRBV5-6 to TRBJ2-2; D not certain. V lost 2 bases to trimming and J lost 2 bases, with 13 bases between them. CDR3 length: 16 residues. Germline V gives CDR1 SGHDT, CDR2 YYEEEE.

This clonotype has at least ten counts. The chain has TRBV12-3 or TRBV12-4 and TRBJ2-1, with 7 bases lining up with TRBD1. Trimming took 4 bases from V and 1 from J; bases not matched to a gene: 7. CDR3 length: 16 amino acids. CDR3: CASSSKTGWSYNEQFF. The DNA of the CDR3 is TGTGCCAGCAGTTCAAAGACAGGGTGGTCCTACAATGAGCAGTTCTTC.

This clonotype was detected ten times or more. CDR3 coding DNA: TGCAGCGTTGAAGCGGGGTCGGGGGCCAACGTCCTGACTTTC. It encodes CSVEAGSGANVLTF. This chain joins TRBV29-1 and TRBJ2-6, with D tentatively TRBD2 (5 bases). V lost 1 base to trimming and J lost 4 bases, with 8 bases between them. The CDR3 runs to 14 residues. Per the germline V gene, CDR1 is SQVTM and CDR2 is ANQGSEA.

This clonotype came up a few times. J is TRBJ2-3 and V is TRBV5-1; D is tentatively TRBD1 or TRBD2 (6 bases each). The germline CDR1 and CDR2 sequences are SGHRS and YFSETQ. This CDR3 has 16 residues. Between the trimmed V and J ends, which lost 4 bases and 3 bases, there was a span of 18 bases. The CDR3 is CASSPGGGLATDTQYF. The CDR3 DNA follows: TGCGCCAGCAGCCCCGGGGGCGGGCTTGCGACAGATACGCAGTATTTT.

This clonotype was detected ten times or more. V usage is TRBV5-1 and J usage is TRBJ1-1; no definite D call. CDR1 and CDR2 (germline): SGHRS, YFSETQ. The CDR3 sequence is 12 residues long. V lost 2 bases to trimming and J lost 7 bases, with 9 bases between them. The CDR3 here is CASSLYGLEAFF. In DNA form, the CDR3 reads TGCGCCAGCAGCTTATACGGCCTTGAAGCTTTCTTT.

This clonotype was counted at least ten times. The chain links TRBV5-1 to TRBJ1-2; D is uncertain. The CDR3 totals 13 residues. V lost 2 bases and J lost 5, with 10 bases in between. CDR1 is SGHRS and CDR2 is YFSETQ in the germline V gene. The CDR3 spells CASSLAGDYGYTF. The DNA for the CDR3 is TGCGCCAGCAGCTTAGCCGGAGATTATGGCTACACCTTC.